The rows below give T cell receptor beta chains drawn from one sample of a study of CD8 T cells in ankylosing spondylitis. One entry per CDR3 protein, called by TCRdb with MiXCR from the 5' RACE reads. The sample has around 340,000 distinct CDR3 sequences, roughly 14% seen once; the top ten hold roughly 1.1%. Sample: blood, either unsorted or a sorted T cell fraction (not recorded which). These receptor sequences come from a male donor with ankylosing spondylitis or in good health (not recorded which). The CDR3 runs from the conserved cysteine through the conserved F or W. A D gene is named only where the DNA matches it firmly. Rows may omit the clone size; those that give it use once, few, many or a size class.

J: TRBJ1-6
D: .
V: TRBV3-1
size: .
length: 14
DNA: TGTGCCAGCAGCCAAGGATCAGGGTACTCACCCCTCCACTTT
CDR3: CASSQGSGYSPLHF

J: TRBJ2-5
D: .
V: TRBV5-1
size: few
length: 16
DNA: TGCGCCAGCAGCTTGGGGCGGGATGGAGGGAAAGAGACCCAGTACTTC
CDR3: CASSLGRDGGKETQYF

J: TRBJ2-2
D: .
V: TRBV6-5
size: few
length: 12
DNA: TGTGCCAGCAGAAGTAACACCGGGGAGCTGTTTTTT
CDR3: CASRSNTGELFF

J: TRBJ2-5
D: .
V: TRBV10-3
size: .
length: 13
DNA: TGTGCCATCAGTGACACAGGGCTGTGGACCCAGTACTTC
CDR3: CAISDTGLWTQYF

J: TRBJ2-7
D: TRBD2
V: TRBV11-2
size: few
length: 15
DNA: TGTGCCAGCAGCTTAGAAAGCGGGGGGGTCTACGAGCAGTACTTC
CDR3: CASSLESGGVYEQYF

J: TRBJ2-1
D: .
V: TRBV5-6
size: .
length: 15
DNA: TGTGCCAGCAGCTTTGCTCCGCGCTCCTACAATGAGCAGTTCTTC
CDR3: CASSFAPRSYNEQFF

J: TRBJ2-4
D: .
V: TRBV20-1
size: .
length: 14
DNA: TGCAGTGCTAGTGACCAAGTGATCGGGGACATTCAGTACTTC
CDR3: CSASDQVIGDIQYF

J: TRBJ1-1
D: .
V: TRBV12-3/TRBV12-4
size: few
length: 12
DNA: TGTGCCAGCAGTTTTCGGGGGAGGGGAGCTTTCTTT
CDR3: CASSFRGRGAFF

J: TRBJ2-4
D: .
V: TRBV3-1
size: many
length: 19
DNA: TGTGCCAGCAGCCAAGATGGGGGGCCTCTTCGTTTAGCCAAAAACATTCAGTACTTC
CDR3: CASSQDGGPLRLAKNIQYF

J: TRBJ2-1
D: TRBD2
V: TRBV20-1
size: few
length: 14
DNA: TGCAGTGCTAGTAGCGGGAGTTCCGGCAATGAGCAGTTCTTC
CDR3: CSASSGSSGNEQFF

J: TRBJ2-7
D: TRBD1
V: TRBV18
size: few
length: 15
DNA: TGTGCCAGCTCCCCCGGGACAGGTCTTTTACGCGAGCAGTACTTC
CDR3: CASSPGTGLLREQYF

J: TRBJ1-1
D: TRBD1
V: TRBV20-1
size: few
length: 14
DNA: TGCAGTGCTGGCGAACAGGGGAGGGGGACTGAAGCTTTCTTT
CDR3: CSAGEQGRGTEAFF

J: TRBJ1-1
D: TRBD1
V: TRBV12-3/TRBV12-4
size: .
length: 16
DNA: TGTGCCAGCGTACGGCCGGGACAGGGACTGAACACTGAAGCTTTCTTT
CDR3: CASVRPGQGLNTEAFF

J: TRBJ1-1
D: .
V: TRBV5-1
size: .
length: 12
DNA: TGCGCCAGCAGCCCGCCCAAGGGTGCAGCTTTCTTT
CDR3: CASSPPKGAAFF

J: TRBJ2-7
D: .
V: TRBV20-1
size: .
length: 14
DNA: TGCAGTGCTAGAAACCGGGACAACCCCTACGAGCAGTACTTC
CDR3: CSARNRDNPYEQYF

J: TRBJ1-1
D: .
V: TRBV12-3/TRBV12-4
size: many
length: 14
DNA: TGTGCCAGCAGTTTTTTCGGGGAGAACACTGAAGCTTTCTTT
CDR3: CASSFFGENTEAFF